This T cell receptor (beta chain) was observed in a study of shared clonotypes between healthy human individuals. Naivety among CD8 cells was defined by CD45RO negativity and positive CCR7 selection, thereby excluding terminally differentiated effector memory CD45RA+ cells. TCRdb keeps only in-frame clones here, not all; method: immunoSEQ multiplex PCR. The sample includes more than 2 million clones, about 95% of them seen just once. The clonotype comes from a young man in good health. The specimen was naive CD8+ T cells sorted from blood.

DNA for the CDR3: TGTGCCAGCAGCATCGGACAGGGTAGGGACAATGAGCAGTTCTTC. Protein: CASSIGQGRDNEQFF. The chain couples TRBV7-9 to TRBJ2-1; 8 nucleotides agree with TRBD1. CDR1 SEHNR and CDR2 FQNEAQ come from the germline V gene (reference sequence). The V and J ends lost 5 bases and 5 bases, in that order; junction bases with no gene match: 8. The CDR3 covers 15 residues.